The next 8 T cell receptor beta chains were all read from a single sample in a study of type 1 regulatory T cells. TCRdb ran MiXCR on the reads and lists one entry per CDR3 protein. The sample comprises over 55,000 distinct CDR3 sequences, about 50% of which are singletons, and approximately 2% rests with the top ten. Their specific antigens are unknown. Sequencing was carried out using cultured non-Tr1 T cells, either the whole culture or a sorted T cell fraction (not recorded which). All receptors derive from a human donor in good health.

CDR3 coding DNA: TGTGCCAGCAGTGAAGGGACAACCGGCACAGATACGCAGTATTTT. Translation gives CASSEGTTGTDTQYF. The gene calls are TRBV6-1 and TRBJ2-3, with a weak D call TRBD1 (5 bases). The CDR3 extends over 15 amino acids. Germline V gives CDR1 MNHNS, CDR2 SASEGT. The germline V and J ends were trimmed by 1 base and 1 base, with 9 bases remaining between them.

This clonotype showed up just a few times. This rearrangement joins TRBV20-1 to TRBJ2-7; TRBD2 aligns across 13 bases. Germline lookup yields CDR1 DFQATT and CDR2 SNEGSKA (reference sequence). With 3 bases clipped from V and 3 bases from J, the junction kept 2 bases outside the gene matches. The CDR3 spans 14 residues. In DNA, the CDR3 is TGCAGTGCTAGCGGGACTAGCGGGGTCTACGAGCAGTACTTC. Translated: CSASGTSGVYEQYF.

By sample share, this clonotype is medium-sized (0.01 to 0.1%). The chain recombines TRBV2 with TRBJ2-1; D gene uncertain. V dropped 3 bases and J dropped 3 bases, with 15 bases sitting between them. There are 16 residues in the CDR3. Germline values: CDR1 SNHLY, CDR2 FYNNEI. CDR3 amino acids: CASSDGFSQLYNEQFF. As DNA, the CDR3 is TGTGCCAGCAGTGACGGCTTTTCCCAGCTCTACAATGAGCAGTTCTTC.

The chain is built from TRBV18 and TRBJ2-7; D may be TRBD1 (6 bases). Germline V CDR1 and CDR2: KGHSH, LQKENI. V was clipped by 0 bases and J by 4 bases, with 13 bases between them. There are 15 residues in the CDR3. The CDR3 DNA reads as TGTGCCAGCTCACCACCCGGGACAAAGGGGTACGAGCAGTACTTC. It encodes CASSPPGTKGYEQYF.

The V and J genes are TRBV10-3 and TRBJ1-2; D is unclear. V was trimmed by 3 bases and J by 4 bases, leaving 3 bases between them. The CDR3 is made up of 11 amino acids. CDR1 and CDR2 from the germline V gene are ENHRY and SYGVKD. The CDR3: CAISEAYGYTF. The CDR3 region has the DNA TGTGCCATCAGTGAAGCCTATGGCTACACCTTC.

In this sample, this clonotype turned up a few times. This sequence joins TRBV7-2 and TRBJ2-3; possible D gene TRBD1, 5 bases. The germline V gene encodes CDR1 SGHTA and CDR2 FQGNSA. With 1 base removed from V and 4 bases from J, the gap between germline ends came to 9 bases. The CDR3 sequence is 14 residues long. CDR3 nucleotide sequence: TGTGCCAGCAGCTTAGTTGTAGGGGCAGATACGCAGTATTTT. Its protein is CASSLVVGADTQYF.

This clonotype was seen ten or more times. The CDR3 loop is CASSWGSRGNTEAFF. DNA for the CDR3: TGTGCCAGCAGCTGGGGCAGCAGGGGGAACACTGAAGCTTTCTTT. This rearrangement joins TRBV7-6 to TRBJ1-1; tentative D call: TRBD1 (6 bases). The germline gives CDR1 SGHVS, CDR2 FNYEAQ. The ends were cut back, 4 bases at V and 1 base at J, with 13 bases in the middle. This CDR3 is built from 15 residues. Supplemented by reference TRBV7-6 and TRBJ1-1, the full variable domain reads GAGVSQSPRYKVTKRGQDVALRCDPISGHVSLYWYRQALGQGPEFLTYFNYEAQQDKSGLPNDRFSAERPEGSISTLTIQRTEQRDSAMYRCASSWGSRGNTEAFFGQGTRLTVV.

The rearrangement links TRBV7-9 to TRBJ2-5; D is unresolved. V gave up 4 bases and J gave up 8 bases, with 17 bases separating them. Per the germline V gene, CDR1 is SEHNR and CDR2 is FQNEAQ (reference sequence). This CDR3 has 14 residues. The DNA for the CDR3 is TGTGCCAGCAGCTCCGACACGGGCTCCTCTACCCAGTACTTC. It translates to CASSSDTGSSTQYF. Drawing the rest from reference TRBV7-9 and TRBJ2-5, the complete variable domain is DTGVSQNPRHKITKRGQNVTFRCDPISEHNRLYWYRQTLGQGPEFLTYFQNEAQLEKSRLLSDRFSAERPKGSFSTLEIQRTEQGDSAMYLCASSSDTGSSTQYFGPGTRLLVL.